This T cell receptor (beta chain) was observed in a study of human T cells and chemical hapten exposure. Study details: Small volume differences among pooled libraries mainly caused per-sample TCR yield variation.

In TCRdb, the RACE reads were re-called with MiXCR into one record per CDR3 protein. This table holds roughly 69,000 distinct CDR3 sequences, 11% found once. V gave up 0 bases and J gave up 2 bases; unmatched junction bases: 10. There are 19 residues in the CDR3. Germline lookup yields CDR1 DFQATT and CDR2 SNEGSKA (reference sequence). Study-level results: Healthy people's immune response may differ from that of the donors, who had alopecia.

The time point was: patch test 3, about 24 weeks after DPC sensitization. Treatment of the sample: therapeutic diphenylcyclopropenone sensitization with weekly scalp DPC. Phlebotomy was performed prior to application of every patch test. As for this clonotype: Its antigen is undetermined.

The chain recombines TRBV20-1 with TRBJ2-1; TRBD2 aligns across 13 bases. The sequencing here drew on whole blood, taken in connection with sensitization to the hapten diphenylcyclopropenone (DPC). The sequence was collected from a woman aged 30 to 39 with alopecia areata. Some clones in this sample may be carry-over from other donors' samples. The CDR3 protein is CSARDEGLAGSLTYNEQFF. The CDR3 DNA reads as TGCAGTGCTAGAGATGAGGGACTAGCGGGATCATTGACCTACAATGAGCAGTTCTTC.